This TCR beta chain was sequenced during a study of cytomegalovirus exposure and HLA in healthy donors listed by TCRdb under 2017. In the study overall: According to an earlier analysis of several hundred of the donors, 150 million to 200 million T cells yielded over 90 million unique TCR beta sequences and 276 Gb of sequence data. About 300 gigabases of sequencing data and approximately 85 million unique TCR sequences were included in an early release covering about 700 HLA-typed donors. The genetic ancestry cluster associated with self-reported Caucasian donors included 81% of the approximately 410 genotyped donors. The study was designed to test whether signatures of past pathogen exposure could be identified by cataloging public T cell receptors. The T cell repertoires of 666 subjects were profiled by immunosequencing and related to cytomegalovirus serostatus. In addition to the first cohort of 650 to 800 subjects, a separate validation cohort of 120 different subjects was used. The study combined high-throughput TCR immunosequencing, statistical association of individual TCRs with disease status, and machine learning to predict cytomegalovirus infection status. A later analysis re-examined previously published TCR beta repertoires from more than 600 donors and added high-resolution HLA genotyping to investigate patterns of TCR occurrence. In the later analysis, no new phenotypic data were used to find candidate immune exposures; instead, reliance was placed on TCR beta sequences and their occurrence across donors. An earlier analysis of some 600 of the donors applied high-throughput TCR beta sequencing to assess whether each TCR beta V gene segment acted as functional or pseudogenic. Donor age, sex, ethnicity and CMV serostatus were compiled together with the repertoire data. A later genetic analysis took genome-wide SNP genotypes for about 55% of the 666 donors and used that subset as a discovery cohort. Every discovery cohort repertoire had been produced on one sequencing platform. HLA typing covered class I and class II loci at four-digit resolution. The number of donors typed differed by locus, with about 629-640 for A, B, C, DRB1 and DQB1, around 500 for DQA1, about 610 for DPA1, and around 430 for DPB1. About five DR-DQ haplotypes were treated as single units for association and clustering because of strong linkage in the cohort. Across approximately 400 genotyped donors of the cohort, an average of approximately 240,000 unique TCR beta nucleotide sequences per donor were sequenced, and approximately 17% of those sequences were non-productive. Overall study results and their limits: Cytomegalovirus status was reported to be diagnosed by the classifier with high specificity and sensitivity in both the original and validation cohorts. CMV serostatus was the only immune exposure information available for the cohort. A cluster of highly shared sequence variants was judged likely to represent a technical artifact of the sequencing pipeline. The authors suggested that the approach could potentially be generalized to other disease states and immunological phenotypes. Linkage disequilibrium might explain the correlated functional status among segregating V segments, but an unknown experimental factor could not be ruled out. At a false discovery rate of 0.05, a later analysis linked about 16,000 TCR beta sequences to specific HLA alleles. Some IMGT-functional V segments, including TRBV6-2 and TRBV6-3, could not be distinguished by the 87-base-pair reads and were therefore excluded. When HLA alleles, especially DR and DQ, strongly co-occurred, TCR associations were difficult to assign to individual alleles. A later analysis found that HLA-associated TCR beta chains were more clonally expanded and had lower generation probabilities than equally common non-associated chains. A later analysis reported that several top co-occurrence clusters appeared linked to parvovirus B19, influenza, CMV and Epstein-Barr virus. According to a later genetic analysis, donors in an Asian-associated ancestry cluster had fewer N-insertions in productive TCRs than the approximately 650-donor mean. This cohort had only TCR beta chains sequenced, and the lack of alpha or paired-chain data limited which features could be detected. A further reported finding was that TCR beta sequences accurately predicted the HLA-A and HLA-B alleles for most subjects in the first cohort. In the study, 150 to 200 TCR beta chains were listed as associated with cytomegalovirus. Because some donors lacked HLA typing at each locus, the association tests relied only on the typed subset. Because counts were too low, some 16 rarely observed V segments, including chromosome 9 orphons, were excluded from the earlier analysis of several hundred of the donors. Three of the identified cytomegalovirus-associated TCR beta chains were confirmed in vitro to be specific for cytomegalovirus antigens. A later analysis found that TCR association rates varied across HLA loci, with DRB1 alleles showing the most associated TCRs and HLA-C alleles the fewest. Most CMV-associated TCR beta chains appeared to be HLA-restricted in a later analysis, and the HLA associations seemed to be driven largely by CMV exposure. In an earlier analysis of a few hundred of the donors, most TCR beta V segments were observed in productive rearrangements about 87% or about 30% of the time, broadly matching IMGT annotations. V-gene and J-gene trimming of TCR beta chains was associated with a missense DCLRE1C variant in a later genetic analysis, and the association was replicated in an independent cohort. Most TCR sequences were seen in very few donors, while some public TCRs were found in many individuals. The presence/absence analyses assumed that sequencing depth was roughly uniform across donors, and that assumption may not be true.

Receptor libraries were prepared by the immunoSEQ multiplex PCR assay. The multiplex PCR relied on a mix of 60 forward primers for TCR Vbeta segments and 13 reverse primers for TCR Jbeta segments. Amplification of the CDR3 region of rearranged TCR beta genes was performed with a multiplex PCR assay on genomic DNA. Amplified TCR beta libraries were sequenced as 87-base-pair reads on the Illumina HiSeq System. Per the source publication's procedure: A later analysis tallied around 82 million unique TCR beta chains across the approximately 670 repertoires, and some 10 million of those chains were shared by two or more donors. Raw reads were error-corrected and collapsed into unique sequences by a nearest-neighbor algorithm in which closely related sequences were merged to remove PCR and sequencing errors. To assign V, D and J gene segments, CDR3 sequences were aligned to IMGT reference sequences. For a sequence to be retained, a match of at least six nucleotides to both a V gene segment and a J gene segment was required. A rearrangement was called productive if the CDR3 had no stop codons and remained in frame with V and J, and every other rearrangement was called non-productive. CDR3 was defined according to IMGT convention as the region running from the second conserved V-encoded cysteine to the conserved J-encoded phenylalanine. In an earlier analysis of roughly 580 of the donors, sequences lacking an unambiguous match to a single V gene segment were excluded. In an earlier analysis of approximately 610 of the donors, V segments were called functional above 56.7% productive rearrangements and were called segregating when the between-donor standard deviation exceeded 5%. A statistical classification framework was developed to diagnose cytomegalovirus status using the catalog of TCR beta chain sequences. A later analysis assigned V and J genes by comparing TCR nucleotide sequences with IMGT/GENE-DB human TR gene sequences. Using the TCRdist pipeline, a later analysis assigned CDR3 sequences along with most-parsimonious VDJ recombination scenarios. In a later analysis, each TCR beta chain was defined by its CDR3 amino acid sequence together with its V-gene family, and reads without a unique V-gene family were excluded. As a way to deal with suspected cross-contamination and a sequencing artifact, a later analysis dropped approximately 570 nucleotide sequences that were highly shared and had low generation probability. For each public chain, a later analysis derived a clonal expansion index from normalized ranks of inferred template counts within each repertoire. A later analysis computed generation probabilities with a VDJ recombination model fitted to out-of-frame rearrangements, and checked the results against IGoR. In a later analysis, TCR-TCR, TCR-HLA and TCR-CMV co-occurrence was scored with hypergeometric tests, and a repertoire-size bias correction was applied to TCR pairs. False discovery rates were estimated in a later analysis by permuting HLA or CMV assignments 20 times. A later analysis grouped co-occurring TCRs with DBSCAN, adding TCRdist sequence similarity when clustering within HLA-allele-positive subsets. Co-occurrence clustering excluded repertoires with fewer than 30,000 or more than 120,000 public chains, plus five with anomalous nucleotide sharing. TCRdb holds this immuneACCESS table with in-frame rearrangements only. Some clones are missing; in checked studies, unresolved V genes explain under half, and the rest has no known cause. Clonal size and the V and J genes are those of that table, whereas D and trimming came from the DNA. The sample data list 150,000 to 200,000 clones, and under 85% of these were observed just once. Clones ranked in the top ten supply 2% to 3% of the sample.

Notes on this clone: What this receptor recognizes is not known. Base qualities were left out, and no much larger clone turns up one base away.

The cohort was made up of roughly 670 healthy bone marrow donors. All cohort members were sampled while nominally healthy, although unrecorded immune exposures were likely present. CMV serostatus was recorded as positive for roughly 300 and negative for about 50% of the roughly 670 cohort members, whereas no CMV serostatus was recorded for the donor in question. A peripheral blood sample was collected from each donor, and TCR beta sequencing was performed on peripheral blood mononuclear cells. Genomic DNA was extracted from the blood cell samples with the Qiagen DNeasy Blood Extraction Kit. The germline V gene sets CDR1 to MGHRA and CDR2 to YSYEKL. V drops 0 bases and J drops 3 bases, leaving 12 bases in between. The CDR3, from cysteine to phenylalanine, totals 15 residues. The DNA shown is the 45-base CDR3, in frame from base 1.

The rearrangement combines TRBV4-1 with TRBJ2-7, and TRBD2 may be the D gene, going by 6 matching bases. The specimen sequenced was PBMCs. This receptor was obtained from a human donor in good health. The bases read TGCGCCAGCAGCCAAGAGAGGGGACTCTACTACGAGCAGTACTTC. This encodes CASSQERGLYYEQYF.